These 5 T cell receptor beta chains share one sample of origin, sequenced in a study of OX40 agonist ivuxolimab in advanced cancers. Libraries came from the immunoSEQ multiplex PCR assay. Not all clones reach the TCRdb copy of this immuneACCESS table, which keeps in-frame sequences only. Checked studies attribute under half of the gap to unresolved V genes and leave the rest unexplained. Within this sample are some 70,000 clones, with more than 80% of them counted one time only. Together, the top ten hold roughly 8.2% of the sample. The sequencing here drew on CD4+ or CD8+ T cells sorted from blood, taken in a trial of the OX40 agonist ivuxolimab. The receptors shown here come from an adult with an advanced solid tumor such as melanoma, head and neck, liver or kidney cancer.

The sample holds a few counts of this clone. V and J are TRBV27 and TRBJ2-2; 8 bases line up with TRBD1. V trimming: 5 bases; J trimming: 4 bases; junction bases outside the gene matches: 12. The germline V gene encodes CDR1 MNHEY and CDR2 SMNVEV (reference sequence). The CDR3 runs 17 residues. The CDR3 spells CASSLLLGQGITGELFF. The CDR3 DNA is TGTGCCAGCAGTCTGCTCCTCGGACAGGGAATCACCGGGGAGCTGTTTTTT.

The rearrangement uses TRBV6-5 and TRBJ2-7; 8 bases map to TRBD1. This CDR3 is 15 amino acids long. Germline values: CDR1 MNHEY, CDR2 SVGAGI. V shed 4 bases and J 2 bases; nucleotides not matched to a gene: 7. The CDR3 region has the DNA TGTGCCAGCAGTTGGGGACAGGCCCAGACCTACGAGCAGTACTTC. Amino acid sequence: CASSWGQAQTYEQYF.

The chain joins TRBV11-3 to TRBJ2-7; TRBD1 matches 9 bases. Trimming at V came to 2 bases and at J to 1 base, leaving 9 bases not matched to a gene. Germline V CDR1 and CDR2: SGHNT, YENEEA. The CDR3 runs to 17 residues. The CDR3 reads CASSLRGTGTGSYEQYF. The CDR3 DNA reads as TGTGCCAGCAGCTTAAGGGGAACCGGGACAGGGTCCTACGAGCAGTACTTC.

The rearrangement joins TRBV28 to TRBJ2-2, with TRBD1 matching over 7 bases. Germline CDR1 MDHEN, CDR2 SYDVKM. V was pared by 6 bases and J by 4 bases, with 5 bases of the junction left unmatched. The CDR3 consists of 14 residues. The CDR3 is CASSRDSRTGELFF. CDR3 coding DNA: TGTGCCAGCAGCCGGGACAGTCGCACCGGGGAGCTGTTTTTT.

This chain joins TRBV9 and TRBJ2-7; D remains ambiguous. CDR1 SGDLS and CDR2 YYNGEE come from the germline V gene. The CDR3 extends over 14 amino acids. The V and J ends lost 0 bases and 1 base respectively, with 8 bases between them. CDR3 sequence reads: CASSVARNSYEQYF. The CDR3 DNA is TGTGCCAGCAGCGTAGCCAGAAATTCCTACGAGCAGTACTTC.